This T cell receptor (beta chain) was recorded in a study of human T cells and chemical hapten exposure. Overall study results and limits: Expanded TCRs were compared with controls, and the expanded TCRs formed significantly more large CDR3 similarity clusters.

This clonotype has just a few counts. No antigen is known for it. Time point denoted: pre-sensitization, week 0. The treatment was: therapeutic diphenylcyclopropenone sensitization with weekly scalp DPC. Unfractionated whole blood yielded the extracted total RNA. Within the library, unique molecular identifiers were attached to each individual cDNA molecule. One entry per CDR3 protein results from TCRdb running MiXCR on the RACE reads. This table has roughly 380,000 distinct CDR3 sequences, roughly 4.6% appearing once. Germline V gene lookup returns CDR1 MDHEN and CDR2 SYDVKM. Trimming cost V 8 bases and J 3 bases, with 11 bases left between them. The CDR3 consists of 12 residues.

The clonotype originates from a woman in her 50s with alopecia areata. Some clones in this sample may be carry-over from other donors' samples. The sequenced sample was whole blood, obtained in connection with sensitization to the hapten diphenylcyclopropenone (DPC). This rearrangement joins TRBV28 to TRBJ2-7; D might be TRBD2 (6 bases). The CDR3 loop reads CASGGTVYEQYF. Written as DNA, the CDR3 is TGTGCCAGCGGCGGGACCGTCTACGAGCAGTACTTC.